Listed here is a single TCR beta chain. The data belong to a study of blood T cell repertoires in COVID-19. Only in-frame clones appear in the TCRdb table, and some are missing; sequencing was by immunoSEQ multiplex PCR. Of hundreds of thousands of clones in the sample, around 90% were seen once. Germline V lookup: CDR1 SGDLS, CDR2 YYNGEE. CDR3 length equals 14 residues. Trimming removed 3 bases from V and 3 bases from J, with 10 bases in between. Enrolled during active infection, Seattle patients were then followed longitudinally. The TCR sequence derives from a young woman with COVID-19, enrolled during active disease. J is TRBJ1-3 and V is TRBV9; D possibly corresponds to TRBD1 (6 bases). The specimen sequenced was peripheral blood. The CDR3 reads CASSEWGRGNTIYF. The DNA for the CDR3 is TGTGCCAGCAGCGAGTGGGGGCGTGGAAACACCATATATTTT.